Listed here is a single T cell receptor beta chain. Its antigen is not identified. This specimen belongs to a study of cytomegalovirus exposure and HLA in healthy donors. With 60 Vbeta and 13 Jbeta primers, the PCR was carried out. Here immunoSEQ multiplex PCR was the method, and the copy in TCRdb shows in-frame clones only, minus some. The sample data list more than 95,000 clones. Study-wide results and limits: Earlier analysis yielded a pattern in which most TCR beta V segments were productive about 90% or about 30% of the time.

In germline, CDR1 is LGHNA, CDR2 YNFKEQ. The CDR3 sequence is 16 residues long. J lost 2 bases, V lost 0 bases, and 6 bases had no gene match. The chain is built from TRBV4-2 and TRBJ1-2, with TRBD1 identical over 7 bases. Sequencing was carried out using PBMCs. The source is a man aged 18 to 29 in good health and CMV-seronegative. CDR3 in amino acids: CASSQDETGLNYGYTF. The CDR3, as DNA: TGTGCCAGCAGCCAAGATGAGACAGGGTTGAACTATGGCTACACCTTC.